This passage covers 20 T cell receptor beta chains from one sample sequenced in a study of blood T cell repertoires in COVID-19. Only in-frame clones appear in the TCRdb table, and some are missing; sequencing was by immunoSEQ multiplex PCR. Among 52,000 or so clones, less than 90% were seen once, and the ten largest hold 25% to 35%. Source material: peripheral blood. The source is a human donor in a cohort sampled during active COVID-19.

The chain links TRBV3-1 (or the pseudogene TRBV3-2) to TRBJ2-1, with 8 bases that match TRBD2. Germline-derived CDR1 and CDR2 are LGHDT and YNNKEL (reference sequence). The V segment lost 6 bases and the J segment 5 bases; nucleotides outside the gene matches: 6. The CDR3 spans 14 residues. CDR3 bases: TGTGCCAGCAGTGTTACTAGCGGAGACAATGAGCAGTTCTTC. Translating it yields CASSVTSGDNEQFF.

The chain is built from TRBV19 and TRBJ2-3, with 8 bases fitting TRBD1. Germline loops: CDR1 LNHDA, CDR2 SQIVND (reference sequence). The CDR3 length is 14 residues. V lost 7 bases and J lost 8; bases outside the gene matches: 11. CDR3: CASKQGVGVGTQYF. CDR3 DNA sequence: TGTGCCAGTAAACAGGGGGTTGGGGTGGGTACGCAGTATTTT.

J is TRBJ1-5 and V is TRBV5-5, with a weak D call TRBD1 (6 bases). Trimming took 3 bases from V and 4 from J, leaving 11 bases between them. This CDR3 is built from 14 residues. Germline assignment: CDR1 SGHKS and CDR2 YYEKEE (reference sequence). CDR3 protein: CASSSGQMNQPQHF. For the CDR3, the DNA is TGTGCCAGCAGCTCCGGACAGATGAATCAGCCCCAGCATTTT.

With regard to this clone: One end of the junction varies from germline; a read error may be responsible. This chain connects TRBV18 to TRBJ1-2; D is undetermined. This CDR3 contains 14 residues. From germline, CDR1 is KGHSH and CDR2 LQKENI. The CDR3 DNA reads TGTGCCAGCTCACCTCGGGAGGCTAACTATGGCCACACCTTC. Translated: CASSPREANYGHTF.

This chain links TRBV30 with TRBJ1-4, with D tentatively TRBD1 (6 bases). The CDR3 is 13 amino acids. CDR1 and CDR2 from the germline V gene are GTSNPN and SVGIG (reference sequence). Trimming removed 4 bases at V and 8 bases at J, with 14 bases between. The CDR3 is CAWKKGGEEKLFF. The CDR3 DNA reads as TGTGCCTGGAAAAAAGGGGGAGAGGAAAAACTGTTTTTT.

CDR3 protein: CASSARDRGNNQPQHF. For the CDR3, the DNA is TGTGCCAGCAGTGCCCGGGACAGGGGTAACAATCAGCCCCAGCATTTT. The chain combines TRBV25-1 with TRBJ1-5, with TRBD1 matching over 10 bases. This CDR3 comprises 16 residues. J gave up 3 bases and V 4 bases, and 6 bases lay outside the gene matches. Germline V gives CDR1 MGHDK, CDR2 SYGVNS.

The CDR3 loop is CASSSWLSGANVLTF. CDR3 in DNA: TGTGCCAGCAGCTCCTGGCTCTCTGGGGCCAACGTCCTGACTTTC. The rearrangement links TRBV11-3 to TRBJ2-6, with D unresolved. The ends were cut back, 4 bases at V and 0 bases at J, with 7 bases in the middle. This CDR3 is built from 15 residues. Germline CDR1 SGHNT, CDR2 YENEEA.

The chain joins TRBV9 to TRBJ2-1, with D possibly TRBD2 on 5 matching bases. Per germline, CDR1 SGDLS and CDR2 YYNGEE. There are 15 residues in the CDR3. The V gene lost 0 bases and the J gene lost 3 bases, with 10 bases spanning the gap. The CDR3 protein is CASSVEGGRYNEQFF. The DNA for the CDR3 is TGTGCCAGCAGCGTAGAAGGCGGGCGCTACAATGAGCAGTTCTTC.

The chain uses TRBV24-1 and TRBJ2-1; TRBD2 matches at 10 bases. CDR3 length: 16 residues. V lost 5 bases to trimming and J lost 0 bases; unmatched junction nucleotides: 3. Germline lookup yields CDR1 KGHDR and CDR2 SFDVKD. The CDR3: CATSVPSGSSYNEQFF. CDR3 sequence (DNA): TGTGCCACCAGTGTGCCTAGCGGGAGCTCCTACAATGAGCAGTTCTTC.

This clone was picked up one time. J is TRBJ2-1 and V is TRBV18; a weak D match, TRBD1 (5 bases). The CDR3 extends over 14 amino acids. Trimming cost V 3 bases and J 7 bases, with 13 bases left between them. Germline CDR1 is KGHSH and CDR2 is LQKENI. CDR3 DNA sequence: TGTGCCAGCTCACCCCTACAGGTTAGGAATGAGCAGTTCTTC. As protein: CASSPLQVRNEQFF.

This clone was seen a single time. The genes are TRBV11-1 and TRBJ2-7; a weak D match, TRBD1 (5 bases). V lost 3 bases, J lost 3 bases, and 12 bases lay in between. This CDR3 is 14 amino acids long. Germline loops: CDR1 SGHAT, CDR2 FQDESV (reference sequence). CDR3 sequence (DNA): TGTGCCAGCAGCTTTCGAGGTCAGGGCTACGAGCAGTACTTC. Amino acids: CASSFRGQGYEQYF.

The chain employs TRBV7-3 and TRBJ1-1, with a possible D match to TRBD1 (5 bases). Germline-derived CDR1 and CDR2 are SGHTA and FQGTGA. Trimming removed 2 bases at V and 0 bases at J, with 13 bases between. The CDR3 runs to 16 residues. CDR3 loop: CASSLAPGGMNTEAFF. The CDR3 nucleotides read TGTGCCAGCAGCTTAGCCCCGGGGGGTATGAACACTGAAGCTTTCTTT. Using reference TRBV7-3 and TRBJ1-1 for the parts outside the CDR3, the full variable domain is GAGVSQTPSNKVTEKGKYVELRCDPISGHTALYWYRQSLGQGPEFLIYFQGTGAADDSGLPNDRFFAVRPEGSVSTLKIQRTERGDSAVYLCASSLAPGGMNTEAFFGQGTRLTVV.

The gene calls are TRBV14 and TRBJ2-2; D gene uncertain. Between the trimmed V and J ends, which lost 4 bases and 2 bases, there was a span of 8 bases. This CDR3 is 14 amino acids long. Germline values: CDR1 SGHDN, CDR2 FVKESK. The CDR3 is CASSRETNTGELFF. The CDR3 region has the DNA TGTGCCAGCAGCCGTGAGACTAACACCGGGGAGCTGTTTTTT.

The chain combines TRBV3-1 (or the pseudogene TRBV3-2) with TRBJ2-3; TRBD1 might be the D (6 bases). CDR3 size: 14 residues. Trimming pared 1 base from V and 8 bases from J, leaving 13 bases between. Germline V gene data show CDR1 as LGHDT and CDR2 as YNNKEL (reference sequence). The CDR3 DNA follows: TGTGCCAGCAGCCAAGTCCCAGGGGAAGGTACGCAGTATTTT. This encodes CASSQVPGEGTQYF.

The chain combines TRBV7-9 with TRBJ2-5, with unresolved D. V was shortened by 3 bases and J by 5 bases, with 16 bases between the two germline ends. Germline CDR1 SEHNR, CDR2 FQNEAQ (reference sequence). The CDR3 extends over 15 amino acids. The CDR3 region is CASSFPPPRMETQYF. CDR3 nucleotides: TGTGCCAGCAGCTTCCCGCCACCCAGAATGGAGACCCAGTACTTC.

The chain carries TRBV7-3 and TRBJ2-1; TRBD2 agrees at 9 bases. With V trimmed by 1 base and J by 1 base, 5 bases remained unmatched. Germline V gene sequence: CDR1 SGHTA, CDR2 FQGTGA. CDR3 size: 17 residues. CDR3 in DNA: TGTGCCAGCAGCTTAATGGCTAGCGGGACTTCCTACAATGAGCAGTTCTTC. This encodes CASSLMASGTSYNEQFF.

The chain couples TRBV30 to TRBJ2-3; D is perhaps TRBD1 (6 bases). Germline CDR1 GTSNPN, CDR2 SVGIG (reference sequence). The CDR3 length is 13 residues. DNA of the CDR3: TGTGCGTCTCAACAGGGTATCACAGATACGCAGTATTTT. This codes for CASQQGITDTQYF.

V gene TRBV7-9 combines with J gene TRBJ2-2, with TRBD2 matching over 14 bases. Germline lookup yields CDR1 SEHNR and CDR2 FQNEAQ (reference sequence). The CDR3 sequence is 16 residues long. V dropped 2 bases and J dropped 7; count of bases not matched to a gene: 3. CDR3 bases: TGTGCCAGCAGCTTAAGGACTAGCGGGAGGATCGGGGAGCTGTTTTTT. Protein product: CASSLRTSGRIGELFF.

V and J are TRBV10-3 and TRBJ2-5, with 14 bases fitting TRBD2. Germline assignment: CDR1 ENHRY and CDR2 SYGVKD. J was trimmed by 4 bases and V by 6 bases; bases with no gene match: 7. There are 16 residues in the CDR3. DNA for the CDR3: TGTGCCATCAGGACGGGACTAGCGGGGGAGTTAGAGACCCAGTACTTC. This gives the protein CAIRTGLAGELETQYF.

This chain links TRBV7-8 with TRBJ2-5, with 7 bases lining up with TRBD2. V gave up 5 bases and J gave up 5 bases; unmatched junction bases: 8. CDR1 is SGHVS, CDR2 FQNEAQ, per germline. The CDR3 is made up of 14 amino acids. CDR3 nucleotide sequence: TGTGCCAGCAGCCCAGCGGGGCTCGGGGAGACCCAGTACTTC. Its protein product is CASSPAGLGETQYF. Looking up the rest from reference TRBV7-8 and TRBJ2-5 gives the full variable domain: GAGVSQSPRYKVAKRGQDVALRCDPISGHVSLFWYQQALGQGPEFLTYFQNEAQLDKSGLPSDRFFAERPEGSVSTLKIQRTQQEDSAVYLCASSPAGLGETQYFGPGTRLLVL.